The 30 T cell receptor beta chains given below trace back to one sample, sequenced in a study of regulatory dendritic cells for organ transplantation listed by TCRdb under 2017. Library preparation employed the immunoSEQ multiplex PCR assay. This immuneACCESS table, as held by TCRdb, lists in-frame sequences with V and J called but not all clones. Of the missing ones, under half trace to an unresolved V gene in checked studies; the others have no known cause. Counted in this sample were more than 5,500 clones; around three fifths of them appeared once. The ten largest clones capture roughly 10% of the sample. The source material was memory CD8+ T cells from blood. Read against the paper, the sample's cell subset or site label means: CD45RO+ memory T cells. The source is a human donor in good health.

This clone was observed a single time. The rearrangement uses TRBV7-9 and TRBJ2-3; TRBD2 matches 13 bases. CDR3 length equals 18 residues. The J segment lost 8 bases and the V segment lost 5 bases, leaving 16 bases of the junction unmatched. Germline CDR1 SEHNR, CDR2 FQNEAQ (reference sequence). The CDR3: CASSLGTSGEYKEGTQYF. The CDR3 DNA follows: TGTGCCAGCAGCCTTGGGACTAGCGGGGAATATAAGGAGGGTACGCAGTATTTT.

The J gene is TRBJ2-3, the V gene TRBV7-6; TRBD2 matches 13 bases. Looked up from germline, CDR1 is SGHVS and CDR2 is FNYEAQ. This CDR3 spans 16 amino acids. V trimming: 2 bases; J trimming: 2 bases; junction bases outside the gene matches: 1. CDR3 region: CASSLTSGGATDTQYF. CDR3 nucleotides: TGTGCCAGCAGCTTAACTAGCGGGGGGGCCACAGATACGCAGTATTTT.

This clone was recorded a few times. This chain connects TRBV13 to TRBJ2-3, with TRBD1 as a possible D gene (5 bases). Trimming took 0 bases from V and 4 from J, leaving 11 bases between them. This CDR3 is built from 15 residues. Germline V lookup: CDR1 PRHDT, CDR2 FYEKMQ (reference sequence). CDR3 coding DNA: TGTGCCAGCAGCTTAGGAGACAGTGGGCCAGATACGCAGTATTTT. This encodes CASSLGDSGPDTQYF.

This clone was recorded once. J is TRBJ2-5 and V is TRBV6-5; D ambiguous. In germline, CDR1 is MNHEY, CDR2 SVGAGI. The CDR3 covers 16 residues. Trimming took off 0 bases at V and 0 bases at J, with 11 bases between the two ends. As DNA, the CDR3 is TGTGCCAGCAGTTACTCACTTCCACCTAACCAAGAGACCCAGTACTTC. This codes for CASSYSLPPNQETQYF.

The chain joins TRBV4-2 to TRBJ2-3, with TRBD2 identical over 11 bases. V dropped 0 bases and J dropped 6; count of bases not matched to a gene: 5. Germline CDR1 LGHNA, CDR2 YNFKEQ. The CDR3 runs 16 residues. CDR3 in amino acids: CASSQDPASGGDTQYF. The DNA for the CDR3 is TGTGCCAGCAGCCAAGATCCGGCTAGCGGGGGGGATACGCAGTATTTT.

This chain connects TRBV19 to TRBJ1-5; D may be TRBD1 (6 bases). Germline V gene sequence: CDR1 LNHDA, CDR2 SQIVND (reference sequence). There are 15 residues in the CDR3. V gave up 8 bases and J gave up 2 bases, with 16 bases separating them. The CDR3 loop reads CASRGGVYGNQPQHF. The CDR3 DNA follows: TGTGCCAGTCGGGGGGGCGTATACGGCAATCAGCCCCAGCATTTT.

Concerning this clone itself: An end of the junction does not agree with germline; a read error may underlie this. The chain links TRBV7-7 to TRBJ1-5; D remains unclear. This CDR3 has 16 residues. CDR1 is SSHAT, CDR2 FNYEAQ, per germline (reference sequence). CDR3 bases: TGTGCTAGCAGCTTAGTTTCGGCAGGCCTCAATCAGCCCCAGCATTTT. It translates to CASSLVSAGLNQPQHF.

This clone was seen more than once but under ten times. The gene calls are TRBV27 and TRBJ1-5, with unresolved D. CDR3 length: 12 residues. Germline CDR1 MNHEY, CDR2 SMNVEV (reference sequence). Trimming removed 6 bases from V and 3 bases from J, with 6 bases in between. The CDR3 sequence: CASSTNNQPQHF. In DNA form, the CDR3 reads TGTGCCAGCAGCACAAACAATCAGCCCCAGCATTTT.

The chain employs TRBV2 and TRBJ2-1; 10 bases line up with TRBD2. The CDR3 loop spans 15 amino acids. The V gene's germline CDR1 is SNHLY and CDR2 FYNNEI. V shed 5 bases and J 8 bases; nucleotides not matched to a gene: 9. The CDR3 region is CASSSLERGGYEQFF. The CDR3 bases are TGTGCCAGCAGTTCCTTGGAGCGGGGGGGGTATGAGCAGTTCTTC.

This chain uses TRBV27 with TRBJ1-1; tentative D call: TRBD1 (5 bases). Between the trimmed V and J ends, which lost 8 bases and 8 bases, there was a span of 15 bases. Per the germline V gene, CDR1 is MNHEY and CDR2 is SMNVEV (reference sequence). The CDR3 is 12 amino acids. The CDR3 DNA reads as TGTGCCAGCGGTGGGGCCGCCAAAGAAGCTTTCTTT. Its translation: CASGGAAKEAFF.

The chain combines TRBV11-2 with TRBJ2-1; no definite D call. The CDR3 length is 11 residues. Trimming stripped 3 bases from V and 9 bases from J, with 6 bases between. Germline CDR1 reads SGHAT; CDR2 reads FQNNGV. The DNA of the CDR3 is TGTGCCAGCAGCTTGAGTTTTGAGCAGTTCTTC. This encodes CASSLSFEQFF.

The chain recombines TRBV6-9 with TRBJ1-4; D gene uncertain. The CDR3 is 13 residues long. Trimming removed 8 bases at V and 0 bases at J, with 7 bases between. The germline V gene encodes CDR1 MNHGY and CDR2 SVAAGI. The CDR3 nucleotides are TGTGCCAGCTTGACTGCAACTAATGAAAAACTGTTTTTT. Translation gives CASLTATNEKLFF.

Judged by abundance, this clone is medium-sized. The rearrangement links TRBV4-3 to TRBJ2-7; 13 nucleotides align to TRBD2. V lost 1 base, J lost 4 bases, and 1 base stayed unmatched. CDR3 length equals 15 residues. CDR1 is LGHNA and CDR2 is YSLEER in the germline V gene. The CDR3 coding sequence is TGCGCCAGCAGCCAAGGACTAGCGGGGGGATACGAGCAGTACTTC. Its translation is CASSQGLAGGYEQYF.

J is TRBJ1-5 and V is TRBV9; possible D gene TRBD1, 5 bases. The CDR3 is 15 residues long. V was trimmed by 4 bases and J by 4 bases, leaving 15 bases between them. The germline gives CDR1 SGDLS, CDR2 YYNGEE. The DNA of the CDR3 is TGTGCCAGCAGCCCCTCGGGGGATCCTAATCAGCCCCAGCATTTT. Protein: CASSPSGDPNQPQHF.

The chain is built from TRBV4-1 and TRBJ1-1; D unresolved. The CDR3 has 14 residues. Trimming pared 0 bases from V and 7 bases from J, leaving 12 bases between. Per the germline V gene, CDR1 is MGHRA and CDR2 is YSYEKL. CDR3 amino acids: CASSQEVGAFEAFF. CDR3 DNA: TGCGCCAGCAGCCAAGAGGTGGGAGCGTTTGAAGCTTTCTTT.

V is TRBV7-9 and J is TRBJ1-1; 7 bases agree with TRBD1. The length of the CDR3 is 12 residues. V lost 6 bases to trimming and J lost 7 bases; unmatched junction nucleotides: 5. The germline gives CDR1 SEHNR, CDR2 FQNEAQ (reference sequence). DNA of the CDR3: TGTGCCAGCAGAGGGACAGCCGTTGAAGCTTTCTTT. This sequence encodes CASRGTAVEAFF.

This sequence joins TRBV5-6 and TRBJ2-5; 9 nucleotides line up with TRBD1. Trimming at V came to 4 bases and at J to 5 bases, leaving 9 bases not matched to a gene. Germline V gene data show CDR1 as SGHDT and CDR2 as YYEEEE. The CDR3 length is 15 residues. The CDR3 region has the DNA TGTGCCAGCAGCGGGTGGACAGGGGTGGGGGAGACCCAGTACTTC. Its translation is CASSGWTGVGETQYF.

The chain couples TRBV4-3 to TRBJ2-7; no firm D call. Trimming left V 1 base short and J 6 bases short, with 4 bases between. The CDR3 consists of 11 residues. CDR1 and CDR2 (germline): LGHNA, YSLEER. The DNA for the CDR3 is TGCGCCAGCAGCCAAGTGAGCGAGCAGTACTTC. Its translation: CASSQVSEQYF.

The CDR3 region has the DNA TGTGCCAGCAGCTTGGAGACAGGACCCAGTGGCTACACCTTC. Its protein product is CASSLETGPSGYTF. The gene calls are TRBV7-9 and TRBJ1-2; D may be TRBD1 (6 bases). With 3 bases removed from V and 7 bases from J, the gap between germline ends came to 15 bases. The CDR3 consists of 14 residues. Per germline, CDR1 SEHNR and CDR2 FQNEAQ (reference sequence).

J is TRBJ2-5 and V is TRBV7-6; 8 bases line up with TRBD2. Germline lookup yields CDR1 SGHVS and CDR2 FNYEAQ. This CDR3 is built from 17 residues. The V segment lost 8 bases and the J segment 1 base; nucleotides outside the gene matches: 15. CDR3 protein: CASCNPRGGGPQETQYF. As DNA, the CDR3 is TGTGCCAGCTGCAACCCGCGGGGCGGGGGGCCCCAAGAGACCCAGTACTTC.

This clone was counted a few times. The chain joins TRBV7-9 to TRBJ1-1; D is ambiguous. The CDR3 is 14 residues long. Trimming took 4 bases from V and 8 from J, leaving 17 bases between them. The V gene's germline CDR1 is SEHNR and CDR2 FQNEAQ (reference sequence). This CDR3 reads CASSSLPLRREAFF. The CDR3 DNA reads TGTGCCAGCAGCTCGCTCCCACTGAGGAGGGAAGCTTTCTTT.

The chain recombines TRBV9 with TRBJ2-2; D ambiguous. The CDR3 has 13 amino acids. Germline V gene data show CDR1 as SGDLS and CDR2 as YYNGEE. Between the trimmed V and J ends, which lost 0 bases and 7 bases, there was a span of 7 bases. CDR3 protein: CASSVVTDGELFF. The CDR3 DNA reads TGTGCCAGCAGCGTAGTAACAGACGGGGAGCTGTTTTTT.

J is TRBJ2-2 and V is TRBV27; 8 nucleotides agree with TRBD1. The CDR3 is 16 residues long. Germline CDR1 and CDR2: MNHEY and SMNVEV (reference sequence). V was clipped by 7 bases and J by 5 bases; unmatched bases: 12. The CDR3 DNA is TGTGCCAGCACCCCCTCCGGACAGGGTAATACCGGGGAGCTGTTTTTT. Amino acid sequence: CASTPSGQGNTGELFF.

A word on this clone: One junction end disagrees with the germline gene, perhaps due to a read error. The chain has TRBV6-5 and TRBJ2-2, with D perhaps TRBD2 (5 bases). Germline CDR1 is MNHEY and CDR2 is SVGAGI. The CDR3 has 13 amino acids. The chain's CDR3 is CATAEARHRGAVF. For the CDR3, the DNA is TGTGCCACTGCGGAGGCGAGGCACCGGGGAGCTGTTTTT.

V is TRBV5-6 and J is TRBJ2-3; 10 bases are shared with TRBD2. V was clipped by 2 bases and J by 2 bases; unmatched bases: 5. CDR3 length: 16 amino acids. Germline V CDR1 and CDR2: SGHDT, YYEEEE. This CDR3 is CASSFWTSGSTDTQYF. DNA for the CDR3: TGTGCCAGCAGCTTCTGGACTAGCGGTTCCACAGATACGCAGTATTTT.

This clone was seen once. This rearrangement joins TRBV19 to TRBJ2-2, with a tentative D call TRBD2 (7 bases). V gave up 8 bases and J gave up 5 bases, with 24 bases separating them. Germline V gene lookup returns CDR1 LNHDA and CDR2 SQIVND (reference sequence). This CDR3 contains 17 residues. DNA of the CDR3: TGTGCCAGTCAGAGAAGGGGGGGGGACGAACGGACCGGGGAGCTGTTTTTT. Encoded protein: CASQRRGGDERTGELFF.

The chain recombines TRBV27 with TRBJ1-6, with D unresolved. With 1 base removed from V and 8 bases from J, the gap between germline ends came to 6 bases. This CDR3 contains 13 residues. The germline CDR1 and CDR2 sequences are MNHEY and SMNVEV (reference sequence). Here the CDR3 reads CASSLYQYSPLHF. Written as DNA, the CDR3 is TGTGCCAGCAGTTTATATCAGTATTCACCCCTCCACTTT.

The chain uses TRBV4-3 and TRBJ1-2; D is ambiguous. Germline V gene sequence: CDR1 LGHNA, CDR2 YSLEER. This CDR3 comprises 17 residues. V was shortened by 3 bases and J by 1 base, with 18 bases between the two germline ends. In nucleotides, the CDR3 is TGCGCCAGCAGCCAGAACGAGCGGCCCAGCCTTAACTATGGCTACACCTTC. Its protein is CASSQNERPSLNYGYTF.

This clone came up once. This chain uses TRBV10-1 with TRBJ2-7, with D possibly matching TRBD1 (6 bases). V shed 5 bases and J shed 4 bases, with 15 bases lying between them. Germline lookup yields CDR1 WNHNN and CDR2 SYGVQD (reference sequence). The CDR3 consists of 14 residues. In nucleotides, the CDR3 is TGCGCCAGCAGTCTCGGGACATACCCTTACGAGCAGTACTTC. Residues: CASSLGTYPYEQYF.

The rearrangement links TRBV5-1 to TRBJ2-1; 7 nucleotides align to TRBD1. The germline CDR1 and CDR2 sequences are SGHRS and YFSETQ. The CDR3 runs 14 residues. Losses at the gene ends were 4 bases for V and 3 bases for J; bases not matched to a gene: 4. The CDR3 DNA reads as TGCGCCAGCAGCAGTGCAGGGGGCTACAATGAGCAGTTCTTC. Translation gives CASSSAGGYNEQFF.